A single sample is the source of the 18 T cell receptor beta chains below, sequenced in a study of post-analysis software for immune sequencing data. Unique molecular identifiers were built into the TCR beta cDNA libraries. TCRdb redid the calling of the PCR reads with MiXCR, one entry per CDR3 protein. The sample lists about 810,000 distinct CDR3 sequences, approximately 57% occurring once. The antigens of these receptors remain unknown. Study observations and caveats: TRBV5-6, TRBV5-1 and TRBV20-1 were among roughly five TRBV segments more frequent in patients than controls.

The sequenced sample consisted of blood. These receptors originate from a girl aged 10 to 17 with multiple sclerosis.

The rearrangement uses TRBV4-1 and TRBJ2-5; the D gene is possibly TRBD2 (6 bases). Between the trimmed V and J ends, which lost 2 bases and 4 bases, there was a span of 14 bases. The CDR3 extends over 15 amino acids. Germline V gene lookup returns CDR1 MGHRA and CDR2 YSYEKL. The DNA of the CDR3 is TGCGCCAGCAGCCAATACCTCGCGGGGCCAGAGACCCAGTACTTC. The encoded protein is CASSQYLAGPETQYF.

V usage is TRBV12-3 or TRBV12-4 and J usage is TRBJ1-2, with TRBD1 identical over 7 bases. This CDR3 region has 14 residues. J was trimmed by 4 bases and V by 3 bases; bases with no gene match: 5. CDR3 amino acids: CASSFLQGGYGYTF. Written as DNA, the CDR3 is TGTGCCAGCAGTTTTCTTCAGGGGGGCTATGGCTACACCTTC.

The gene calls are TRBV27 and TRBJ1-5, with D maybe TRBD1 (6 bases). Germline CDR1 reads MNHEY; CDR2 reads SMNVEV (reference sequence). Trimming cost V 6 bases and J 6 bases, with 18 bases left between them. The CDR3 loop spans 15 amino acids. For the CDR3, the DNA is TGTGCCAGCAGCATGGGGGCAGGCATCCCTCAGCCCCAGCATTTT. Translated: CASSMGAGIPQPQHF.

V is TRBV24-1 and J is TRBJ2-6, with D possibly matching TRBD2 (5 bases). The CDR3 length is 18 residues. Germline CDR1 reads KGHDR; CDR2 reads SFDVKD. The V gene lost 0 bases and the J gene lost 0 bases, with 11 bases spanning the gap. CDR3 DNA sequence: TGTGCCACCAGTGATTTGACGGACTGGAGCTCTGGGGCCAACGTCCTGACTTTC. Translated: CATSDLTDWSSGANVLTF.

V usage is TRBV20-1 and J usage is TRBJ2-1; 8 nucleotides line up with TRBD1. The CDR3 runs 15 residues. Germline CDR1 and CDR2: DFQATT and SNEGSKA (reference sequence). The trim removed 2 bases at V and 4 bases at J, leaving 7 bases unmatched. This chain's CDR3 is CSARIDRGFYNEQFF. In nucleotides, the CDR3 is TGCAGTGCTAGAATCGACAGGGGTTTTTACAATGAGCAGTTCTTC.

The chain recombines TRBV29-1 with TRBJ2-1; perhaps TRBD2 as D (7 bases). Trimming removed 4 bases at V and 8 bases at J, with 21 bases between. Germline V gene data show CDR1 as SQVTM and CDR2 as ANQGSEA. The CDR3 extends over 15 amino acids. CDR3 protein: CSVAPRGRECYEQFF. CDR3 coding DNA: TGCAGCGTTGCCCCACGGGGGCGGGAGTGCTATGAGCAGTTCTTC.

This clonotype occurred once. V and J are TRBV10-3 and TRBJ2-7; 7 positions match TRBD2. V gave up 10 bases and J gave up 2 bases; unmatched junction bases: 8. Germline V gene sequence: CDR1 ENHRY, CDR2 SYGVKD. The CDR3 spans 13 residues. In DNA, the CDR3 is TGTGCCACAACCCTAGCGGACACCTACGAGCAGTACTTC. Amino acid sequence: CATTLADTYEQYF.

The CDR3 nucleotides are TGTGCCAGCAGCTCCCCCTTAACGGGCGAGCAGTACTTC. Translating it yields CASSSPLTGEQYF. The gene calls are TRBV7-9 and TRBJ2-5; the D is unclear. The J call is in doubt because the DNA end fits TRBJ2-7 better. The CDR3 runs to 13 residues. Per germline, CDR1 SEHNR and CDR2 FQNEAQ (reference sequence).

The chain recombines TRBV5-1 with TRBJ2-5; 10 nucleotides match TRBD2. Per the germline V gene, CDR1 is SGHRS and CDR2 is YFSETQ. With 2 bases clipped from V and 11 bases from J, the junction kept 9 bases outside the gene matches. The CDR3 spans 14 residues. The CDR3 loop is CASSLTSGMGEQYF. The CDR3 bases are TGCGCCAGCAGCTTAACTAGCGGGATGGGGGAGCAGTACTTC.

This clonotype turned up a few times. This sequence joins TRBV7-2 and TRBJ2-3; D gene unclear. Per the germline V gene, CDR1 is SGHTA and CDR2 is FQGNSA. The CDR3 sequence is 14 residues long. Trimming pared 1 base from V and 1 base from J, leaving 6 bases between. This CDR3 reads CASSLVGRTDTQYF. CDR3 nucleotides: TGTGCCAGCAGCTTAGTGGGCCGCACAGATACGCAGTATTTT.

On this clonotype itself: Compared with germline, one end of the junction differs, possibly owing to a read error. This chain's CDR3 is CASSAGYSGANVRTF. CDR3 bases: TGCGCCAGCAGCGCTGGTTACTCTGGGGCCAACGTCCGGACTTTC. The chain combines TRBV5-1 with TRBJ2-6, with D perhaps matching TRBD1 (5 bases). The length of the CDR3 is 15 residues. The germline V gene encodes CDR1 SGHRS and CDR2 YFSETQ. The variable domain in full, completed from reference TRBV5-1 and TRBJ2-6, reads KAGVTQTPRYLIKTRGQQVTLSCSPISGHRSVSWYQQTPGQGLQFLFEYFSETQRNKGNFPGRFSGRQFSNSRSEMNVSTLELGDSALYLCASSAGYSGANVRTFGAGSRLTVL.

This chain uses TRBV5-5 with TRBJ2-1; D is possibly TRBD1 (6 bases). The germline CDR1 and CDR2 sequences are SGHKS and YYEKEE (reference sequence). V was clipped by 4 bases and J by 8 bases, with 16 bases between them. The CDR3 runs to 14 residues. The CDR3 here is CASSDYRAVDEQFF. The CDR3 DNA sequence: TGTGCCAGCAGCGATTACAGGGCAGTCGATGAGCAGTTCTTC.

V usage is TRBV20-1 and J usage is TRBJ2-7; D gene unclear. The V and J ends lost 3 bases and 4 bases respectively, with 16 bases between them. The CDR3 covers 14 residues. CDR1 and CDR2 from the germline V gene are DFQATT and SNEGSKA (reference sequence). The CDR3 DNA sequence: TGCAGTGCTAGCCTGGGCAGCAACGGATACGAGCAGTACTTC. This gives the protein CSASLGSNGYEQYF.

This rearrangement joins TRBV5-1 to TRBJ2-2; TRBD2 matches 9 bases. Per the germline V gene, CDR1 is SGHRS and CDR2 is YFSETQ. Unmatched junction bases numbered 3, after V lost 2 bases and J lost 1 base. The CDR3 loop spans 16 amino acids. CDR3 in amino acids: CASSFSGGKNTGELFF. The CDR3 DNA sequence: TGCGCCAGCAGCTTCAGCGGGGGGAAGAACACCGGGGAGCTGTTTTTT.

The chain combines TRBV20-1 with TRBJ2-3; 10 nucleotides match TRBD1. Germline-derived CDR1 and CDR2 are DFQATT and SNEGSKA (reference sequence). This CDR3 has 14 residues. With V trimmed by 4 bases and J by 4 bases, 5 bases remained unmatched. CDR3 DNA: TGCAGTGCTACGGGACAGGGGCGCGCAGATACGCAGTATTTT. Translated: CSATGQGRADTQYF.

V is TRBV27 and J is TRBJ2-1, with D tentatively TRBD1 or TRBD2 (5 bases each). The CDR3 runs 13 residues. V lost 2 bases and J 6 bases, leaving 8 bases between the germline ends. Germline values: CDR1 MNHEY, CDR2 SMNVEV (reference sequence). The CDR3 DNA sequence: TGTGCCAGCAGTTTAGGGGGTCTCAATGAGCAGTTCTTC. Its protein product is CASSLGGLNEQFF.

This clonotype has only a few counts. The chain employs TRBV29-1 and TRBJ2-3; D is unclear. The CDR3 has 13 amino acids. Germline V gene data show CDR1 as SQVTM and CDR2 as ANQGSEA. V lost 1 base and J lost 6, with 11 bases in between. CDR3 residues: CSVEGRVFDTQYF. For the CDR3, the DNA is TGCAGCGTTGAAGGACGGGTCTTCGATACGCAGTATTTT.

The chain uses TRBV28 and TRBJ2-1; 10 positions match TRBD2. CDR1 MDHEN and CDR2 SYDVKM come from the germline V gene. The CDR3 loop spans 14 amino acids. Trimming at V came to 6 bases and at J to 2 bases, leaving 1 base not matched to a gene. The CDR3 loop reads CASSGLAAYNEQFF. DNA of the CDR3: TGTGCCAGCAGCGGACTAGCGGCCTACAATGAGCAGTTCTTC.